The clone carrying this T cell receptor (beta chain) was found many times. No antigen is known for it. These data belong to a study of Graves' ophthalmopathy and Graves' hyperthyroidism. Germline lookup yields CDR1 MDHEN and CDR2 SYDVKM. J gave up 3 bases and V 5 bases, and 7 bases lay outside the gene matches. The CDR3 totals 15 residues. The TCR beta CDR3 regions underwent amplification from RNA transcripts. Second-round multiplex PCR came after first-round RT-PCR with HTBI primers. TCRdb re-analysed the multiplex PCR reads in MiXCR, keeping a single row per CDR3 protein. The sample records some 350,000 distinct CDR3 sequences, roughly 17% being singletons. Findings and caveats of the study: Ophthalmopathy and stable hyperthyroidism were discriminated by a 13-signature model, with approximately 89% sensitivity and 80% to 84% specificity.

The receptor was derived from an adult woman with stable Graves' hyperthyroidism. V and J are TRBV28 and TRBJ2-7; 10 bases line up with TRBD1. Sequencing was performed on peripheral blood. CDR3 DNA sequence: TGTGCCAGCAGTACGATAGGGACAGGGGTCTACGAGCAGTACTTC. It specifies CASSTIGTGVYEQYF.